What follows are 6 T cell receptor beta chains derived from one specimen sequenced in a study of blood T cells in healthy people across ages. A second roughly 6 to 11 cycle PCR used barcoded and J-beta primers. TCRdb itself ran the 5' RACE reads through MiXCR, one entry per CDR3 protein. The sample lists 450,000 to 700,000 distinct CDR3 sequences, 25% to 30% seen once, with roughly 20% in the top ten. Sequencing used blood. The receptors here all came from an older woman in good health.

Of note for this clonotype: It is likely a read error, because the conserved phenylalanine at the end of the CDR3 is missing. V gene TRBV20-1 combines with J gene TRBJ2-5; D might be TRBD2 (7 bases). TRBJ2-1 explains the end of the DNA better; the J call may be wrong. The CDR3 is 15 amino acids. Germline-derived CDR1 and CDR2 are DFQATT and SNEGSKA (reference sequence). CDR3 loop: CSARPRGGGYNEQFL. The CDR3 DNA sequence: TGCAGTGCTAGACCAAGAGGGGGGGGGTACAATGAGCAGTTCCTC.

This chain links TRBV9 with TRBJ2-2, with D hard to call. V lost 0 bases to trimming and J lost 4 bases, with 7 bases between them. This CDR3 is 14 amino acids long. The germline V gene has CDR1 SGDLS and CDR2 YYNGEE. The CDR3 reads CASSVASSTGELFF. DNA for the CDR3: TGTGCCAGCAGCGTAGCCAGCAGCACCGGGGAGCTGTTTTTT.

A few counts support this clonotype. A read error is possible here, since a much larger clone lies one base away. Lacking the conserved final phenylalanine or tryptophan, this CDR3 likely reflects a read error. V usage is TRBV13 and J usage is TRBJ2-4, with D maybe TRBD1 (5 bases). This CDR3 contains 14 residues. From germline, CDR1 is PRHDT and CDR2 FYEKMQ (reference sequence). V was shortened by 3 bases and J by 1 base, with 7 bases between the two germline ends. The CDR3 DNA reads TGTGCCAGCAGCTTCCGACAGGCCAAAAACATTCAGTACCTC. It translates to CASSFRQAKNIQYL.

This chain connects TRBV19 to TRBJ2-1, with 12 bases aligning to TRBD1. The length of the CDR3 is 16 residues. The trim removed 5 bases at V and 3 bases at J, leaving 5 bases unmatched. CDR1 and CDR2 from the germline V gene are LNHDA and SQIVND (reference sequence). CDR3 sequence: CASSPRDRGLYNEQFF. Here the CDR3 DNA reads TGTGCCAGTAGTCCCCGGGACAGGGGGCTCTACAATGAGCAGTTCTTC.

This clonotype has a handful of counts. The chain employs TRBV7-3 and TRBJ2-5; D perhaps matches TRBD1 (5 bases). V lost 5 bases, J lost 5 bases, and 12 bases lay in between. From germline, CDR1 is SGHTA and CDR2 FQGTGA. This CDR3 has 13 residues. CDR3 protein: CASSQGFLETQYF. CDR3 in DNA: TGTGCCAGCAGCCAGGGATTCTTGGAGACCCAGTACTTC.

The sample holds a few counts of this clonotype. The rearrangement joins TRBV7-9 to TRBJ2-5; possibly TRBD1 for D (5 bases). The J call may be mistaken, given a closer DNA end match to TRBJ2-1. The CDR3 runs to 14 residues. CDR1 is SEHNR and CDR2 is FQNEAQ in the germline V gene (reference sequence). The CDR3 is CASSLAGVHNEQFF. The CDR3 DNA reads as TGTGCCAGCAGCTTAGCAGGGGTGCACAATGAGCAGTTCTTC.